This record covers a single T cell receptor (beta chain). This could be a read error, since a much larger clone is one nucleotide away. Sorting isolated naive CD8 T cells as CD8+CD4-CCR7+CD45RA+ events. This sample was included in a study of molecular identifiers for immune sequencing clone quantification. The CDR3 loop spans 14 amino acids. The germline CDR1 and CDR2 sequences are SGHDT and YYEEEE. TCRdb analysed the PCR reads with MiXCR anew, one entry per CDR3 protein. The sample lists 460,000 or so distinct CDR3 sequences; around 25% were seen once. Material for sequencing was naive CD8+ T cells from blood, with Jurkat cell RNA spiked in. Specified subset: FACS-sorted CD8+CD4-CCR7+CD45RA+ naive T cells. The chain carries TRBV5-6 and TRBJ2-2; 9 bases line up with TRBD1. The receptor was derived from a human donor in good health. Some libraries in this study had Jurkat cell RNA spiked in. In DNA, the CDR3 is TGTGCCAGCAGCTTCGGGACAGGGCACGGGAAGCTGTTTTTT. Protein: CASSFGTGHGKLFF.